This passage covers 9 T cell receptor beta chains from one sample sequenced in a study of identifying expanded T cells in peripheral blood (dated by TCRdb to the late 2010s). The protocol used for the library was the immunoSEQ multiplex PCR assay. The clones in this table, taken by TCRdb from immuneACCESS, are in-frame only. Not every clone is retained; where verified, under half of the shortfall comes from an unresolved V gene, and the cause of the rest is unknown. Recorded for this sample are about 110,000 clones; about 88% of them occurred a single time. Jointly, the top ten make up 8.4% of the sample. The sequencing sample was made of blood. The receptor source for this set is a person aged 18 to 75 in good health.

The chain uses TRBV19 and TRBJ2-3, with 9 bases fitting TRBD2. The junction had 6 bases not matched to a gene; V was cut back by 3 bases and J by 5 bases. The CDR3 is made up of 15 amino acids. Germline loops: CDR1 LNHDA, CDR2 SQIVND (reference sequence). The chain's CDR3 is CASSMREGRGDTQYF. The CDR3 DNA reads TGTGCCAGTAGTATGCGGGAGGGCCGGGGAGATACGCAGTATTTT.

The genes are TRBV5-1 and TRBJ2-7; D is unclear. The CDR3 loop spans 12 amino acids. The V gene's germline CDR1 is SGHRS and CDR2 YFSETQ. The V end was cut by 4 bases, the J end by 6 bases, with 11 bases between. CDR3 residues: CASSGSLGEQYF. CDR3 nucleotides: TGCGCCAGCAGCGGATCCCTGGGCGAGCAGTACTTC.

The J gene is TRBJ2-5, the V gene TRBV7-7; D is ambiguous. The CDR3 covers 13 residues. The germline V gene encodes CDR1 SSHAT and CDR2 FNYEAQ (reference sequence). V dropped 3 bases and J dropped 3 bases, with 8 bases sitting between them. The CDR3 DNA reads as TGTGCCAGCAGCTTGGGCGCGGAAGAGACCCAGTACTTC. Its translation is CASSLGAEETQYF.

This chain joins TRBV7-9 and TRBJ1-2; weak D call: TRBD1 (5 bases). Germline V gene data show CDR1 as SEHNR and CDR2 as FQNEAQ (reference sequence). This CDR3 has 16 residues. The V end was cut by 5 bases, the J end by 1 base, with 17 bases between. This chain's CDR3 is CASSPDGTGRNYGYTF. CDR3 in DNA: TGTGCCAGCAGCCCGGACGGGACCGGGCGTAACTATGGCTACACCTTC.

This chain links TRBV19 with TRBJ2-1; D uncertain. This CDR3 spans 15 amino acids. Germline V CDR1 and CDR2: LNHDA, SQIVND (reference sequence). The germline V and J ends were trimmed by 2 bases and 0 bases, with 8 bases remaining between them. DNA for the CDR3: TGTGCCAGTAGTATAACAAAGAGCTCCTACAATGAGCAGTTCTTC. Protein: CASSITKSSYNEQFF.

This clone was counted between two and nine times. The V and J genes are TRBV7-9 and TRBJ1-2, with a tentative D call TRBD1 (6 bases). The germline gives CDR1 SEHNR, CDR2 FQNEAQ (reference sequence). The V gene lost 9 bases and the J gene lost 0 bases, with 11 bases spanning the gap. This CDR3 has 13 amino acids. The CDR3 DNA reads as TGTGCCAGTCGGGACAACGCTAACTATGGCTACACCTTC. This translates into CASRDNANYGYTF.

The rearrangement joins TRBV5-4 to TRBJ2-1; TRBD2 matches at 13 bases. CDR3 length equals 16 residues. Trimming at V came to 6 bases and at J to 7 bases, leaving 10 bases not matched to a gene. Germline values: CDR1 SGHNT, CDR2 YYREEE (reference sequence). The CDR3: CASTPWGLAGRNEQFF. For the CDR3, the DNA is TGTGCCAGCACCCCCTGGGGACTAGCGGGGCGGAATGAGCAGTTCTTC.

The gene calls are TRBV7-2 and TRBJ1-5; D ambiguous. The CDR3 loop spans 15 amino acids. Between the trimmed V and J ends, which lost 6 bases and 6 bases, there was a span of 18 bases. CDR1 is SGHTA, CDR2 FQGNSA, per germline. CDR3 DNA: TGTGCCAGCAGTTCACAGTCGAGTCCTGGTCAGCCCCAGCATTTT. Amino acids: CASSSQSSPGQPQHF.

The gene calls are TRBV7-9 and TRBJ2-1; D gene ambiguous. The CDR3 totals 14 residues. Germline V gene lookup returns CDR1 SEHNR and CDR2 FQNEAQ (reference sequence). V shed 5 bases and J shed 9 bases, with 17 bases lying between them. The CDR3 region is CASSPGEAGSEQFF. As DNA, the CDR3 is TGTGCCAGCAGCCCAGGCGAAGCAGGATCTGAGCAGTTCTTC.